The source of this TCR beta chain is a study of CD8 T cells in ankylosing spondylitis. Overall study findings and caveats: Apparently characteristic of ankylosing spondylitis blood was a TCR beta motif (about eight highly homologous variants).

The CDR3 has 13 amino acids. The V end lost 9 bases, the J end lost 0 bases, and 9 bases lay between the germline ends. The germline gives CDR1 MNHEY, CDR2 SVGEGT. TCRdb passed the 5' RACE reads through MiXCR, listing each CDR3 protein once. The table shows just under 550,000 distinct CDR3 sequences, with about 13% occurring only once. About this clonotype itself: Its antigen is still unknown.

The sequence was collected from a male donor with ankylosing spondylitis. V and J are TRBV6-2 or TRBV6-3 and TRBJ1-3; D is undetermined. Sequencing was performed on blood, either unsorted or a sorted T cell fraction (not recorded which). The CDR3 protein is CASRESSGNTIYF. CDR3 coding DNA: TGTGCCAGTCGTGAGAGCTCTGGAAACACCATATATTTT.